The next 2 T cell receptor beta chains were all read from a single sample in a study of blood T cell repertoires in COVID-19. Sequenced by immunoSEQ multiplex PCR; TCRdb stores in-frame clones only, minus some. In the table there are approximately 130,000 clones, over 80% of which are singletons. Sequencing was done on a sample of PBMCs or T cells enriched from blood (not recorded which). These receptor sequences come from a man aged 25-45 years who had recovered from COVID-19.

The chain has TRBV19 and TRBJ2-2, with a weak D call TRBD2 (6 bases). Germline lookup yields CDR1 LNHDA and CDR2 SQIVND (reference sequence). This CDR3 comprises 11 residues. The ends were cut back, 11 bases at V and 4 bases at J, with 8 bases in the middle. The CDR3 sequence is CAGGLTGELFF. The CDR3 DNA is TGTGCCGGGGGACTCACCGGGGAGCTGTTTTTT.

The genes are TRBV3-1 (or the pseudogene TRBV3-2) and TRBJ1-5; 7 bases agree with TRBD1. Unmatched junction bases numbered 5, after V lost 3 bases and J lost 0 bases. From germline, CDR1 is LGHDT and CDR2 YNNKEL (reference sequence). The CDR3 is 16 amino acids. This CDR3 is CASSQAGTASNQPQHF. The DNA of the CDR3 is TGTGCCAGCAGCCAGGCCGGGACAGCTAGCAATCAGCCCCAGCATTTT.